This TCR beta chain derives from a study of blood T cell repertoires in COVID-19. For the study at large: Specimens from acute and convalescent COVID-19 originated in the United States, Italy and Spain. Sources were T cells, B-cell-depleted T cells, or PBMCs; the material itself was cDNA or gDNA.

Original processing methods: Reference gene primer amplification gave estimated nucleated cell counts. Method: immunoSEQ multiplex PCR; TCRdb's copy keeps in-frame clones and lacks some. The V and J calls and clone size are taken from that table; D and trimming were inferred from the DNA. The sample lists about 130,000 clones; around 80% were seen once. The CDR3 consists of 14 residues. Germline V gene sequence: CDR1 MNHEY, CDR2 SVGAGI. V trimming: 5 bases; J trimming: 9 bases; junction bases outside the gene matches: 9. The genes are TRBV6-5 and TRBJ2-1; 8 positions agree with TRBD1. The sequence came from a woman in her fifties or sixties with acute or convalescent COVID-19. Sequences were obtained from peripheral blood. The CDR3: CASSNNRGLGEQFF. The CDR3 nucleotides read TGTGCCAGCAGTAATAACAGGGGGTTGGGTGAGCAGTTCTTC.